Below are 17 T cell receptor beta chains sequenced from a single sample in a study of CD8 T cells in ankylosing spondylitis. One entry per CDR3 protein results from TCRdb running MiXCR on the 5' RACE reads. Of 200,000 to 300,000 distinct CDR3 sequences in the sample, around 9.2% are singletons; the top ten hold around 6.8%. The material sequenced was blood, either unsorted or a sorted T cell fraction (not recorded which). These receptors were obtained from a male donor with ankylosing spondylitis or in good health (not recorded which).

This clonotype showed up many times. The chain uses TRBV7-2 and TRBJ1-1, with D maybe TRBD1 (5 bases). V shed 5 bases and J shed 8 bases, with 21 bases lying between them. Germline V lookup: CDR1 SGHTA, CDR2 FQGNSA. This CDR3 region has 15 residues. CDR3 DNA sequence: TGTGCCAGCAGCAACCGGGGCCCGACTGGTCACGAAGCTTTCTTT. It yields the protein CASSNRGPTGHEAFF.

This clonotype appeared many times. This sequence joins TRBV6-4 and TRBJ2-3; 11 bases are a match to TRBD2. Germline assignment: CDR1 MRHNA and CDR2 SNTAGT. The CDR3 loop spans 16 amino acids. J lost 3 bases, V lost 3 bases, and 5 bases had no gene match. The CDR3 spells CASSEEASGGTDTQYF. In DNA form, the CDR3 reads TGTGCCAGCAGTGAAGAGGCTAGCGGGGGGACAGATACGCAGTATTTT.

This clonotype was counted at least ten times. The gene calls are TRBV7-8 and TRBJ2-3; D might be TRBD2 (6 bases). There are 14 residues in the CDR3. Trimming took 1 base from V and 3 from J, leaving 8 bases between them. Germline V CDR1 and CDR2: SGHVS, FQNEAQ. The CDR3 loop reads CASSLEEGTDTQYF. CDR3 nucleotides: TGTGCCAGCAGCTTAGAGGAGGGGACAGATACGCAGTATTTT.

This clonotype was recorded many times. The chain carries TRBV5-6 and TRBJ2-7; 11 bases agree with TRBD2. The CDR3 loop spans 16 amino acids. Trimming at V came to 0 bases and at J to 3 bases, leaving 5 bases not matched to a gene. Germline V lookup: CDR1 SGHDT, CDR2 YYEEEE. CDR3 nucleotide sequence: TGTGCCAGCAGCTTGGTAGCGGGAGGGCCTGACTACGAGCAGTACTTC. Translation: CASSLVAGGPDYEQYF.

This clonotype has a count of ten or more. The chain employs TRBV2 and TRBJ1-5; tentative D call: TRBD1 (6 bases). Germline V CDR1 and CDR2: SNHLY, FYNNEI. Between the trimmed V and J ends, which lost 3 bases and 6 bases, there was a span of 18 bases. This CDR3 comprises 16 residues. The CDR3: CASSDNETGECQPQHF. DNA of the CDR3: TGTGCCAGCAGTGATAATGAGACAGGTGAATGTCAGCCCCAGCATTTT. The entire variable domain, with the rest obtained from reference TRBV2 and TRBJ1-5, is as follows: EPEVTQTPSHQVTQMGQEVILRCVPISNHLYFYWYRQILGQKVEFLVSFYNNEISEKSEIFDDQFSVERPDGSNFTLKIRSTKLEDSAMYFCASSDNETGECQPQHFGDGTRLSIL.

The sample holds many counts of this clonotype. The rearrangement links TRBV10-3 to TRBJ1-6, with D possibly matching TRBD1 (5 bases). CDR3 length equals 15 residues. Germline V CDR1 and CDR2: ENHRY, SYGVKD. The germline V and J ends were trimmed by 5 bases and 10 bases, with 18 bases remaining between them. CDR3 bases: TGTGCCATCAGTTGGACGGGACTCCGGCACTCACCCCTCCACTTT. Encoded protein: CAISWTGLRHSPLHF.

The table lists this clonotype with many counts. J is TRBJ2-1 and V is TRBV12-3 or TRBV12-4, with 7 bases that match TRBD2. Unmatched junction bases numbered 4, after V lost 4 bases and J lost 4 bases. This CDR3 region has 14 residues. The CDR3 DNA reads TGTGCCAGCAGTTCGGGACTACCTTACAATGAGCAGTTCTTC. Its protein product is CASSSGLPYNEQFF.

This clonotype was detected many times. The V call is TRBV6-1, the J call TRBJ1-1; D uncertain. The germline V gene has CDR1 MNHNS and CDR2 SASEGT. The V gene lost 5 bases and the J gene lost 6 bases, with 19 bases spanning the gap. This CDR3 has 15 amino acids. CDR3 sequence reads: CASSPPGPGRPEAFF. The CDR3 region has the DNA TGTGCCAGCAGTCCCCCTGGGCCGGGGAGACCTGAAGCTTTCTTT.

This clonotype was counted only a few times. This chain joins TRBV4-2 and TRBJ1-5, with D unclear. Germline V lookup: CDR1 LGHNA, CDR2 YNFKEQ. The CDR3 loop spans 16 amino acids. V was pared by 0 bases and J by 9 bases, with 18 bases between. For the CDR3, the DNA is TGTGCCAGCAGCCAAGAAACGGGTGGCGCTCTTTCGCCCCAGCATTTT. As protein: CASSQETGGALSPQHF.

This chain connects TRBV21-1 to TRBJ1-6. TRBV21-1 is recorded as a pseudogene. CDR3 length: 14 amino acids. The DNA of the CDR3 is TGTGCCAGCAGCTTGACGACGGAAGATTCACCCCTCCACTTT. As protein: CASSLTTEDSPLHF.

This clonotype was detected a few times. The J gene is TRBJ1-2, the V gene TRBV10-3, with D unclear. This CDR3 region has 14 residues. The V end was cut by 0 bases, the J end by 4 bases, with 9 bases between. The germline V gene has CDR1 ENHRY and CDR2 SYGVKD. DNA for the CDR3: TGTGCCATCAGTGAGTCGGGCGGAAGCTATGGCTACACCTTC. It codes for CAISESGGSYGYTF.

The V gene is TRBV6-1, the J gene TRBJ2-1; 10 bases fit TRBD2. The CDR3 contains 15 residues. The V gene's germline CDR1 is MNHNS and CDR2 SASEGT. V lost 5 bases and J lost 8; bases outside the gene matches: 9. The CDR3 nucleotides are TGTGCCAGCAGTAGCGGGGGGGCCGGCGGAGATGAGCAGTTCTTC. It yields the protein CASSSGGAGGDEQFF.

This clonotype was counted a single time. The chain recombines TRBV11-2 with TRBJ2-7; D possibly corresponds to TRBD1 (6 bases). Deletions cut 6 bases from V and 4 bases from J, with 13 bases between. The CDR3 covers 13 residues. Germline loops: CDR1 SGHAT, CDR2 FQNNGV. This CDR3 reads CASRKAGEYEQYF. CDR3 in DNA: TGTGCCAGCAGAAAAGCAGGGGAGTACGAGCAGTACTTC.

This clonotype was seen at least ten times. This sequence joins TRBV10-2 and TRBJ2-1, with a possible D match to TRBD1 (5 bases). This CDR3 contains 13 residues. CDR1 is WSHSY and CDR2 is SAAADI in the germline V gene. V was trimmed by 4 bases and J by 7 bases, leaving 11 bases between them. The CDR3 is CASSAYRGNEQFF. The CDR3 DNA reads TGCGCCAGCAGTGCTTATAGGGGTAATGAGCAGTTCTTC.

The sample holds a few counts of this clonotype. The chain joins TRBV7-2 to TRBJ1-5; TRBD1 matches 7 bases. The V gene end was trimmed by 6 bases and the J gene end by 3 bases; junction bases not matched to a gene: 8. This CDR3 is built from 15 residues. In germline, CDR1 is SGHTA, CDR2 FQGNSA. The CDR3 loop reads CASSLGTAVNQPQHF. The CDR3 DNA sequence: TGTGCCAGCAGTCTAGGGACAGCGGTCAATCAGCCCCAGCATTTT.

This clonotype has at least ten counts. The chain uses TRBV20-1 and TRBJ2-7; D is perhaps TRBD1 (6 bases). The germline gives CDR1 DFQATT, CDR2 SNEGSKA (reference sequence). Trimming stripped 2 bases from V and 4 bases from J, with 12 bases between. This CDR3 contains 13 residues. The CDR3 loop is CSARRQGNYEQYF. DNA of the CDR3: TGCAGTGCTAGACGGCAGGGGAATTACGAGCAGTACTTC.

This clonotype came up many times. This chain connects TRBV28 to TRBJ1-5, with D tentatively TRBD1 (5 bases). The length of the CDR3 is 15 residues. Germline CDR1 and CDR2: MDHEN and SYDVKM. V was shortened by 5 bases and J by 4 bases, with 15 bases between the two germline ends. CDR3: CASSPQGGGNQPQHF. The CDR3 DNA follows: TGTGCCAGCAGTCCCCAGGGTGGGGGAAATCAGCCCCAGCATTTT.